This T cell receptor (beta chain) was retrieved from a study of cytotoxic CD8 clonotypes in ibrutinib-treated CLL. The data were produced by immunoSEQ multiplex PCR, yet TCRdb's version contains in-frame clones alone and is incomplete. In the table there are around 200,000 clones, just under 80% of which are singletons. Germline CDR1 and CDR2: MNHEY and SMNVEV (reference sequence). The trim removed 3 bases at V and 4 bases at J, leaving 7 bases unmatched. The CDR3 contains 16 residues. The chain links TRBV27 to TRBJ2-5; 11 bases fit TRBD2. The sample here was PBMCs, taken after 12 months of ibrutinib treatment. The TCR originated in a human donor with chronic lymphocytic leukemia. CDR3 sequence reads: CASSFGTSGGRETQYF. The CDR3 DNA follows: TGTGCCAGCAGTTTCGGGACTAGCGGCGGGCGAGAGACCCAGTACTTC.